The rows below give T cell receptor beta chains drawn from one sample of a study of T cell repertoires in cytomegalovirus infection. Antigens of these TCRs are unknown. TCRdb redid the calling of the reads with MiXCR, one entry per CDR3 protein. The profile shows fewer than 1,000,000 distinct CDR3 sequences, less than 40% of them singletons. The material sequenced was cultured CD8+ T cells from PBMCs, taken from culture after CMV antigen stimulation. These TCRs come from a human donor in good health (CMV status not recorded). Some clones in this sample may be carry-over from other donors' samples. The CDR3 runs from the conserved cysteine through the conserved F or W. D genes are given only for firm matches. Clone sizes are given selectively: once, few, many, or a class where the clone is expanded.

cdr3_aa: CASSLELDHTEAFF
cdr3_nt: TGTGCCAGCAGCTTGGAACTCGACCACACTGAAGCTTTCTTT
j_call: TRBJ1-1
cdr3_length: 14
d_call: NA
clone_size: NA
v_call: TRBV5-3

cdr3_aa: CASSLGVSLQHF
cdr3_nt: TGTGCCAGCAGCTTGGGTGTCAGCCTCCAGCATTTT
j_call: TRBJ1-5
cdr3_length: 12
d_call: NA
clone_size: NA
v_call: TRBV5-6

cdr3_aa: CASSLEVGDRETQYF
cdr3_nt: TGTGCCAGCAGCTTAGAGGTTGGGGACAGGGAGACCCAGTACTTC
j_call: TRBJ2-5
cdr3_length: 15
d_call: TRBD1
clone_size: NA
v_call: TRBV7-6

cdr3_aa: CASSLSLPGNSPLHF
cdr3_nt: TGTGCCAGCAGCTTATCGCTTCCGGGAAATTCACCCCTCCACTTT
j_call: TRBJ1-6
cdr3_length: 15
d_call: NA
clone_size: many
v_call: TRBV7-2

cdr3_aa: CASSPSPPGNQPQHF
cdr3_nt: TGTGCCAGCAGCCCCTCCCCGCCAGGCAATCAGCCCCAGCATTTT
j_call: TRBJ1-5
cdr3_length: 15
d_call: NA
clone_size: NA
v_call: TRBV7-3

cdr3_aa: CASRTARDFGSYEQYF
cdr3_nt: TGTGCCAGCAGGACTGCCAGGGATTTTGGATCCTACGAGCAGTACTTC
j_call: TRBJ2-7
cdr3_length: 16
d_call: NA
clone_size: few
v_call: TRBV6-5

cdr3_aa: CASSSPPGSYNEQFF
cdr3_nt: TGTGCCAGCAGCTCTCCCCCCGGGAGCTACAATGAGCAGTTCTTC
j_call: TRBJ2-1
cdr3_length: 15
d_call: NA
clone_size: NA
v_call: TRBV7-8

cdr3_aa: CASSVGGGLRNEQFF
cdr3_nt: TGTGCCAGCAGCGTAGGTGGGGGCCTCCGGAATGAGCAGTTCTTC
j_call: TRBJ2-1
cdr3_length: 15
d_call: NA
clone_size: few
v_call: TRBV9

cdr3_aa: CSARKVPGLAPDYGYTF
cdr3_nt: TGCAGTGCTAGAAAGGTTCCGGGGCTGGCACCCGACTATGGCTACACCTTC
j_call: TRBJ1-2
cdr3_length: 17
d_call: NA
clone_size: few
v_call: TRBV20-1

cdr3_aa: CASGQVFGPRAEAFF
cdr3_nt: TGCGCCAGCGGCCAAGTTTTCGGGCCGCGCGCTGAAGCTTTCTTT
j_call: TRBJ1-1
cdr3_length: 15
d_call: NA
clone_size: NA
v_call: TRBV4-1

cdr3_aa: CASSARGSNEKLFF
cdr3_nt: TGTGCCAGCAGCGCCCGGGGGAGTAATGAAAAACTGTTTTTT
j_call: TRBJ1-4
cdr3_length: 14
d_call: NA
clone_size: many
v_call: TRBV7-6

cdr3_aa: CASSSVGDGVGRVKPQHF
cdr3_nt: TGTGCCAGTAGCAGCGTGGGGGATGGGGTAGGGCGAGTTAAGCCCCAGCATTTT
j_call: TRBJ1-5
cdr3_length: 18
d_call: NA
clone_size: NA
v_call: TRBV19

cdr3_aa: CVSSRDQGNEQFF
cdr3_nt: TGTGTCAGCAGCCGGGACCAGGGAAATGAGCAGTTCTTC
j_call: TRBJ2-1
cdr3_length: 13
d_call: NA
clone_size: once
v_call: TRBV7-3

cdr3_aa: CASSSTEQFF
cdr3_nt: TGTGCCAGCAGTTCCACTGAGCAGTTCTTC
j_call: TRBJ2-1
cdr3_length: 10
d_call: NA
clone_size: few
v_call: TRBV12-3/TRBV12-4

cdr3_aa: CAGSQDDSSSYNEQFF
cdr3_nt: TGCGCCGGCAGCCAAGACGACAGCAGCTCCTACAATGAGCAGTTCTTC
j_call: TRBJ2-1
cdr3_length: 16
d_call: NA
clone_size: NA
v_call: TRBV4-1

cdr3_aa: CASSFALGENTEAFF
cdr3_nt: TGTGCCAGCAGCTTCGCCCTAGGGGAGAACACTGAAGCTTTCTTT
j_call: TRBJ1-1
cdr3_length: 15
d_call: NA
clone_size: NA
v_call: TRBV7-4

cdr3_aa: CASSLEGRWTDTQYF
cdr3_nt: TGTGCCAGCAGTTTAGAGGGGAGGTGGACAGATACGCAGTATTTT
j_call: TRBJ2-3
cdr3_length: 15
d_call: NA
clone_size: few
v_call: TRBV12-3/TRBV12-4

cdr3_aa: CANSLNPPSGVQDTQYF
cdr3_nt: TGTGCCAACAGCTTAAATCCACCTAGCGGGGTTCAAGATACGCAGTATTTT
j_call: TRBJ2-3
cdr3_length: 17
d_call: TRBD2
clone_size: NA
v_call: TRBV11-3

cdr3_aa: CATGLGRVADTQYF
cdr3_nt: TGTGCCACGGGCCTGGGGAGGGTGGCAGATACGCAGTATTTT
j_call: TRBJ2-3
cdr3_length: 14
d_call: TRBD2
clone_size: many
v_call: TRBV2

cdr3_aa: CASGGGTHYEQYF
cdr3_nt: TGTGCCAGCGGGGGAGGGACTCACTACGAGCAGTACTTC
j_call: TRBJ2-7
cdr3_length: 13
d_call: TRBD2
clone_size: NA
v_call: TRBV2

cdr3_aa: CASSMGRITEAFF
cdr3_nt: TGTGCCAGCTCGATGGGGAGGATCACTGAAGCTTTCTTT
j_call: TRBJ1-1
cdr3_length: 13
d_call: NA
clone_size: NA
v_call: TRBV18

cdr3_aa: CASTAKLGRVNEQFF
cdr3_nt: TGTGCCAGTACAGCGAAGTTGGGCAGGGTCAATGAGCAGTTCTTC
j_call: TRBJ2-1
cdr3_length: 15
d_call: NA
clone_size: NA
v_call: TRBV19

cdr3_aa: CASSFDSADEQFF
cdr3_nt: TGTGCCAGCAGTTTCGACTCCGCGGATGAGCAGTTCTTC
j_call: TRBJ2-1
cdr3_length: 13
d_call: NA
clone_size: NA
v_call: TRBV12-3/TRBV12-4

cdr3_aa: CASSSQAKVFDEQFF
cdr3_nt: TGTGCCAGCAGCTCCCAAGCCAAAGTTTTCGATGAGCAGTTCTTC
j_call: TRBJ2-1
cdr3_length: 15
d_call: NA
clone_size: NA
v_call: TRBV7-3

cdr3_aa: CASSFGADGNTEAFF
cdr3_nt: TGTGCCAGCAGCTTTGGAGCGGACGGGAACACTGAAGCTTTCTTT
j_call: TRBJ1-1
cdr3_length: 15
d_call: NA
clone_size: NA
v_call: TRBV2

cdr3_aa: CASSVKRTGGTEAFF
cdr3_nt: TGTGCCAGCAGTGTTAAAAGGACAGGGGGTACTGAAGCTTTCTTT
j_call: TRBJ1-1
cdr3_length: 15
d_call: TRBD1
clone_size: few
v_call: TRBV6-6

cdr3_aa: CASSSPLTGGETQYF
cdr3_nt: TGTGCCAGCAGCTCGCCATTAACAGGGGGTGAGACCCAGTACTTC
j_call: TRBJ2-5
cdr3_length: 15
d_call: TRBD1
clone_size: few
v_call: TRBV7-9

cdr3_aa: CASSLVGGAASEQFF
cdr3_nt: TGTGCCAGCAGTTTAGTGGGGGGGGCCGCCTCCGAGCAGTTCTTC
j_call: TRBJ2-1
cdr3_length: 15
d_call: NA
clone_size: NA
v_call: TRBV27

cdr3_aa: CASSLGTLGGSPLHF
cdr3_nt: TGTGCCAGCAGCCTTGGGACCTTGGGGGGTTCACCCCTCCACTTT
j_call: TRBJ1-6
cdr3_length: 15
d_call: NA
clone_size: few
v_call: TRBV7-6

cdr3_aa: CASSANSGGGNEQFF
cdr3_nt: TGTGCCAGCAGCGCCAATAGCGGGGGGGGCAATGAGCAGTTCTTC
j_call: TRBJ2-1
cdr3_length: 15
d_call: TRBD2
clone_size: few
v_call: TRBV9

cdr3_aa: CASSYPVPREVAGYNEQFF
cdr3_nt: TGTGCCAGCAGTTACCCCGTCCCTCGCGAAGTAGCGGGGTACAATGAGCAGTTCTTC
j_call: TRBJ2-1
cdr3_length: 19
d_call: TRBD2
clone_size: many
v_call: TRBV6-2/TRBV6-3

cdr3_aa: CASRIPTVRDPQDTQYF
cdr3_nt: TGTGCCAGCAGGATACCGACAGTTCGCGATCCGCAAGATACGCAGTATTTT
j_call: TRBJ2-3
cdr3_length: 17
d_call: NA
clone_size: NA
v_call: TRBV28

cdr3_aa: CSASSSLAVYNEQFF
cdr3_nt: TGCAGTGCTAGTTCCTCTTTAGCGGTCTACAATGAGCAGTTCTTC
j_call: TRBJ2-1
cdr3_length: 15
d_call: NA
clone_size: NA
v_call: TRBV20-1

cdr3_aa: CASSLMSGTGSYNSPLHF
cdr3_nt: TGTGCCAGCAGTCTTATGTCCGGGACAGGGTCCTATAATTCACCCCTCCACTTT
j_call: TRBJ1-6
cdr3_length: 18
d_call: TRBD1
clone_size: few
v_call: TRBV27

cdr3_aa: CASGKIGWNEQFF
cdr3_nt: TGTGCCAGCGGCAAGATAGGGTGGAATGAGCAGTTCTTC
j_call: TRBJ2-1
cdr3_length: 13
d_call: NA
clone_size: few
v_call: TRBV27

cdr3_aa: CASSYSTLVEETQYF
cdr3_nt: TGTGCCAGCAGTTACTCGACGTTAGTGGAAGAGACCCAGTACTTC
j_call: TRBJ2-5
cdr3_length: 15
d_call: NA
clone_size: few
v_call: TRBV6-2/TRBV6-3

cdr3_aa: CASSSRNGLREQYF
cdr3_nt: TGTGCCAGCAGTTCCCGAAACGGCCTCCGGGAGCAGTACTTC
j_call: TRBJ2-7
cdr3_length: 14
d_call: NA
clone_size: few
v_call: TRBV27

cdr3_aa: CASSYSKGSLYTGELFF
cdr3_nt: TGTGCCAGCAGTTACTCGAAGGGCAGCCTCTACACCGGGGAGCTGTTTTTT
j_call: TRBJ2-2
cdr3_length: 17
d_call: NA
clone_size: many
v_call: TRBV6-5

cdr3_aa: CASSEFRGQSNQPQHF
cdr3_nt: TGTGCCAGCAGTGAATTTCGGGGGCAAAGCAATCAGCCCCAGCATTTT
j_call: TRBJ1-5
cdr3_length: 16
d_call: NA
clone_size: few
v_call: TRBV6-1

cdr3_aa: CASSQYRGSGANVLTF
cdr3_nt: TGTGCCAGCAGCCAGTACAGGGGTTCTGGGGCCAACGTCCTGACTTTC
j_call: TRBJ2-6
cdr3_length: 16
d_call: TRBD1
clone_size: NA
v_call: TRBV7-6

cdr3_aa: CASGLLWGLQETQYF
cdr3_nt: TGTGCTAGTGGTTTGTTGTGGGGGCTTCAAGAGACCCAGTACTTC
j_call: TRBJ2-5
cdr3_length: 15
d_call: NA
clone_size: few
v_call: TRBV12-5

cdr3_aa: CSARGTSGRDTQYF
cdr3_nt: TGCAGTGCTAGAGGGACTAGCGGCCGGGATACGCAGTATTTT
j_call: TRBJ2-3
cdr3_length: 14
d_call: TRBD2
clone_size: few
v_call: TRBV20-1

cdr3_aa: CASSPGRNLPSYEQYF
cdr3_nt: TGTGCCAGCAGTCCGGGGCGCAATCTACCTTCCTACGAGCAGTACTTC
j_call: TRBJ2-7
cdr3_length: 16
d_call: NA
clone_size: NA
v_call: TRBV11-2

cdr3_aa: CTILGRGAYDNSPLHF
cdr3_nt: TGTACCATCCTTGGACGGGGGGCCTATGATAATTCACCCCTCCACTTT
j_call: TRBJ1-6
cdr3_length: 16
d_call: NA
clone_size: NA
v_call: TRBV6-1

cdr3_aa: CASSLEGGNNQPQHF
cdr3_nt: TGTGCCAGCAGCTTAGAAGGGGGAAACAATCAGCCCCAGCATTTT
j_call: TRBJ1-5
cdr3_length: 15
d_call: NA
clone_size: many
v_call: TRBV7-8

cdr3_aa: CASSSPDRKGSYNEQFF
cdr3_nt: TGTGCCAGCAGTTCTCCGGACAGGAAAGGGTCCTACAATGAGCAGTTCTTC
j_call: TRBJ2-1
cdr3_length: 17
d_call: TRBD1
clone_size: many
v_call: TRBV27

cdr3_aa: CASIGTVYGYTF
cdr3_nt: TGTGCCAGTATTGGGACGGTCTATGGCTACACCTTC
j_call: TRBJ1-2
cdr3_length: 12
d_call: NA
clone_size: many
v_call: TRBV19

cdr3_aa: CASSYTSGGTYEQYF
cdr3_nt: TGCGCCAGCAGCTATACTAGCGGGGGGACCTACGAGCAGTACTTC
j_call: TRBJ2-7
cdr3_length: 15
d_call: TRBD2
clone_size: NA
v_call: TRBV5-1

cdr3_aa: CASSSYRRETQYF
cdr3_nt: TGTGCCAGCAGCAGCTACAGACGAGAGACCCAGTACTTC
j_call: TRBJ2-5
cdr3_length: 13
d_call: NA
clone_size: NA
v_call: TRBV7-2

cdr3_aa: CASKTGTNTGELFF
cdr3_nt: TGTGCCAGCAAGACAGGAACGAACACCGGGGAGCTGTTTTTT
j_call: TRBJ2-2
cdr3_length: 14
d_call: NA
clone_size: NA
v_call: TRBV27

cdr3_aa: CASSPGGSEAFF
cdr3_nt: TGTGCCAGCAGTCCTGGAGGCAGTGAAGCTTTCTTT
j_call: TRBJ1-1
cdr3_length: 12
d_call: NA
clone_size: many
v_call: TRBV7-8

cdr3_aa: CASSYRDRAADTQYF
cdr3_nt: TGTGCCAGCAGTTACCGGGACAGGGCGGCAGATACGCAGTATTTT
j_call: TRBJ2-3
cdr3_length: 15
d_call: TRBD1
clone_size: NA
v_call: TRBV6-2/TRBV6-3

cdr3_aa: CASGPPPTGTGGSATNEKLFF
cdr3_nt: TGTGCCAGCGGACCCCCCCCGACCGGGACAGGGGGGAGCGCAACTAATGAAAAACTGTTTTTT
j_call: TRBJ1-4
cdr3_length: 21
d_call: TRBD1
clone_size: NA
v_call: TRBV7-3

cdr3_aa: CATRTGGNNEQFF
cdr3_nt: TGTGCCACCCGGACAGGGGGGAACAATGAGCAGTTCTTC
j_call: TRBJ2-1
cdr3_length: 13
d_call: TRBD1
clone_size: NA
v_call: TRBV7-9

cdr3_aa: CASSDGGLRGFHTDTQYF
cdr3_nt: TGTGCCAGCAGTGATGGAGGGTTGCGGGGATTCCACACAGATACGCAGTATTTT
j_call: TRBJ2-3
cdr3_length: 18
d_call: NA
clone_size: few
v_call: TRBV25-1

cdr3_aa: CSARDPIRQGGVFYQPQHF
cdr3_nt: TGCAGTGCTAGAGACCCTATTCGACAGGGTGGGGTTTTTTATCAGCCCCAGCATTTT
j_call: TRBJ1-5
cdr3_length: 19
d_call: TRBD1
clone_size: many
v_call: TRBV20-1